Presented here are 10 T cell receptor beta chains from one specimen sequenced in a study of neurological immune-mediated disorders (dated by TCRdb to between 2019 and 2020). Libraries were prepared through 5' RACE. Sequencing instrument: Illumina HiSeq 2500. Starting from the raw public reads, TCRdb applied fastp trimming at Q25, assembled clones with MiXCR and retained in-frame beta chains. Records with the same CDR3 protein are collapsed into one entry carrying the most frequent genes and DNA. The sample table holds over 65,000 distinct CDR3 sequences, of which around 2.6% were seen once. The ten largest clones add up to around 1.1% of the sample. The specimen sequenced was PBMCs. All receptors come from a woman between 25 and 40 years old with multiple sclerosis.

This clonotype has ten or more counts. The V call is TRBV12-3 or TRBV12-4, the J call TRBJ1-2; perhaps TRBD1 as D (5 bases). The CDR3 has 12 amino acids. V was pared by 7 bases and J by 4 bases, with 10 bases between. The CDR3 protein is CASTRQSYGYTF. In nucleotides, the CDR3 is TGTGCCAGCACCCGACAGTCCTATGGCTACACCTTC.

This clonotype was recorded at least ten times. The CDR3 spells CASSPRGNTEAFF. Here the CDR3 DNA reads TGCGCCAGCAGCCCAAGGGGGAACACTGAAGCTTTCTTT. This chain links TRBV5-1 with TRBJ1-1; D is perhaps TRBD1 (5 bases). The CDR3 has 13 residues. CDR1 and CDR2 from the germline V gene are SGHRS and YFSETQ. The V end was cut by 4 bases, the J end by 1 base, with 8 bases between.

At least ten counts were recorded for this clonotype. V and J are TRBV2 and TRBJ2-2; no clear D. The CDR3 loop spans 15 amino acids. V lost 3 bases to trimming and J lost 2 bases, with 10 bases between them. The germline gives CDR1 SNHLY, CDR2 FYNNEI. The CDR3 here is CASSEMGLNTGELFF. The CDR3, as DNA: TGTGCCAGCAGTGAGATGGGTCTAAACACCGGGGAGCTGTTTTTT.

This clonotype was counted at least ten times. The V and J genes are TRBV12-3 or TRBV12-4 and TRBJ2-5; D not resolved. Trimming removed 3 bases at V and 7 bases at J, with 12 bases between. The CDR3 totals 13 residues. The CDR3 loop is CASSFSGLGTQYF. The CDR3 DNA is TGTGCCAGCAGTTTCTCAGGTTTGGGGACCCAGTACTTC.

This clonotype has at least ten counts. This sequence joins TRBV12-3 or TRBV12-4 and TRBJ2-1; 8 bases are a match to TRBD2. J lost 3 bases, V lost 3 bases, and 4 bases had no gene match. The length of the CDR3 is 15 residues. This chain's CDR3 is CASSFTSGDYNEQFF. The CDR3 DNA reads TGTGCCAGCAGTTTTACTAGCGGCGACTACAATGAGCAGTTCTTC.

With regard to this clonotype: Just one base apart from a much larger clone, this may be a read error. Because it lacks the conserved phenylalanine or tryptophan at the end, this CDR3 is likely a read error. V gene TRBV7-2 combines with J gene TRBJ2-7; TRBD2 agrees at 9 bases. The ends lost 7 bases at V and 2 bases at J; junction bases unmatched: 9. The CDR3 runs 15 residues. Germline V gene lookup returns CDR1 SGHTA and CDR2 FQGNSA. CDR3 nucleotides: TGTGCCAGCACTACCTCTAGCGGGACGGCCTACGAGCAGTACTTA. Protein: CASTTSSGTAYEQYL.

This clonotype was seen at least ten times. The chain is built from TRBV7-2 and TRBJ2-5; D is unresolved. Germline CDR1 reads SGHTA; CDR2 reads FQGNSA. V lost 1 base, J lost 4 bases, and 13 bases lay in between. The CDR3 covers 15 residues. CDR3 sequence: CASSLVGMVRETQYF. CDR3 DNA: TGTGCCAGCAGCTTAGTTGGAATGGTGCGAGAGACCCAGTACTTC.

This clonotype was recorded many times. The chain couples TRBV5-1 to TRBJ2-2, with 7 bases that match TRBD2. The CDR3 extends over 14 amino acids. V lost 4 bases to trimming and J lost 6 bases; unmatched junction nucleotides: 6. Germline values: CDR1 SGHRS, CDR2 YFSETQ. In DNA form, the CDR3 reads TGCGCCAGCAGCCGCCAGAGCGGGGCCGGGGAGCTGTTTTTT. Translated, it gives CASSRQSGAGELFF.

This clonotype showed up many times. The V gene is TRBV7-2, the J gene TRBJ1-2; 7 positions agree with TRBD1. The CDR3 covers 14 residues. V lost 5 bases and J lost 4; bases outside the gene matches: 7. Germline CDR1 is SGHTA and CDR2 is FQGNSA. This CDR3 is CASSPYRDSYGYTF. CDR3 nucleotides: TGTGCCAGCAGCCCCTATAGGGACAGCTATGGCTACACCTTC.

Ten or more counts support this clonotype. This chain links TRBV12-3 or TRBV12-4 with TRBJ2-3; D not resolved. V shed 1 base and J shed 4 bases, with 6 bases lying between them. This CDR3 comprises 13 residues. CDR3 DNA: TGTGCCAGCAGTTTAGATTTCGCAGATACGCAGTATTTT. Residues: CASSLDFADTQYF.